The following is a TCR beta chain sequence with its context. CDR3 size: 15 residues. Trimming took 5 bases from V and 1 from J, leaving 12 bases between them. Germline CDR1 and CDR2: LNHDA and SQIVND (reference sequence). Assay: immunoSEQ multiplex PCR; the TCRdb copy retains only in-frame clones and omits some. The repertoire has about 62,000 clones, approximately 89% of them found once; the top ten carry 4% to 5%. The entry originates in a study of technical replicates of blood from four donors. The receptor's source is a human donor in good health. Some clones in this sample may be carry-over from other donors' samples. Sequenced input: PBMCs. This rearrangement joins TRBV19 to TRBJ2-1, with D unclear. CDR3 loop: CASSLESFSYNEQFF. CDR3 nucleotides: TGTGCCAGTAGTTTGGAGAGTTTTTCCTACAATGAGCAGTTCTTC.